These 6 T cell receptor beta chains were all obtained from the same sample, sequenced in a study of cytomegalovirus exposure and HLA in healthy donors. PCR used 60 Vbeta primers and 13 Jbeta primers. Assay: immunoSEQ multiplex PCR; the TCRdb copy retains only in-frame clones and omits some. The sample yields approximately 150,000 clones, about four fifths seen once. Input material: PBMCs. The receptors were gathered from a man aged 30 to 39 in good health and CMV-seronegative.

V usage is TRBV9 and J usage is TRBJ1-2; a weak D match, TRBD1 (5 bases). The CDR3 is 15 residues long. The germline V and J ends were trimmed by 4 bases and 8 bases, with 21 bases remaining between them. Germline CDR1 is SGDLS and CDR2 is YYNGEE. The CDR3 nucleotides are TGTGCCAGCAGCCCCCACAGGCAGATCCATCTAGGCTACACCTTC. Translated: CASSPHRQIHLGYTF.

V gene TRBV5-6 combines with J gene TRBJ2-2, with a tentative D call TRBD2 (5 bases). CDR1 and CDR2 (germline): SGHDT, YYEEEE. The CDR3 is made up of 14 amino acids. Deletions cut 0 bases from V and 5 bases from J, with 8 bases between. The chain's CDR3 is CASSLESGTGELFF. DNA of the CDR3: TGTGCCAGCAGCTTGGAATCGGGAACCGGGGAGCTGTTTTTT.

The chain combines TRBV11-1 with TRBJ2-5, with D maybe TRBD2 (5 bases). Trimming removed 8 bases at V and 3 bases at J, with 13 bases between. The CDR3 runs 13 residues. The germline V gene has CDR1 SGHAT and CDR2 FQDESV (reference sequence). The CDR3: CASAAEREETQYF. CDR3 sequence (DNA): TGTGCCAGCGCAGCGGAACGAGAAGAGACCCAGTACTTC. Based on the CDR3 plus reference TRBV11-1 and TRBJ2-5, the full variable domain is EAEVAQSPRYKITEKSQAVAFWCDPISGHATLYWYRQILGQGPELLVQFQDESVVDDSQLPKDRFSAERLKGVDSTLKIQPAELGDSAMYLCASAAEREETQYFGPGTRLLVL.

The chain joins TRBV15 to TRBJ2-1; TRBD1 agrees at 9 bases. The CDR3 sequence is 17 residues long. The junction had 10 bases not matched to a gene; V was cut back by 0 bases and J by 7 bases. Germline CDR1 is LNHNV and CDR2 is YYDKDF (reference sequence). In DNA, the CDR3 is TGTGCCACCAGCAGAGATCTCGGGACAGGGTATGGAAATGAGCAGTTCTTC. Encoded protein: CATSRDLGTGYGNEQFF.

The rearrangement joins TRBV27 to TRBJ1-6, with D possibly being TRBD1 (5 bases). The V gene lost 2 bases and the J gene lost 0 bases, with 8 bases spanning the gap. Germline V gene lookup returns CDR1 MNHEY and CDR2 SMNVEV (reference sequence). This CDR3 has 16 amino acids. CDR3: CASSLQGGSYNSPLHF. The CDR3 bases are TGTGCCAGCAGTTTACAGGGTGGCTCCTATAATTCACCCCTCCACTTT.

The V call is TRBV28, the J call TRBJ1-2; D perhaps matches TRBD1 (6 bases). V lost 5 bases and J 0 bases, leaving 22 bases between the germline ends. This CDR3 has 18 residues. The germline V gene has CDR1 MDHEN and CDR2 SYDVKM. CDR3 sequence: CASSDIGGGAGANYGYTF. CDR3 nucleotides: TGTGCCAGCAGTGATATAGGGGGAGGGGCAGGGGCTAACTATGGCTACACCTTC.